This T cell receptor beta chain was identified in a study of T cell changes during pregnancy in multiple sclerosis. Germline-derived CDR1 and CDR2 are SQVTM and ANQGSEA. The CDR3 runs to 12 residues. Trimming took 7 bases from V and 8 from J; bases not matched to a gene: 7. The assay was immunoSEQ multiplex PCR, and TCRdb's table has in-frame clones only and misses some. The sample has about 68,000 clones, 75% to 95% seen once; the top ten hold around 1.5%. The chain joins TRBV29-1 to TRBJ1-4, with 7 bases matching TRBD1. This specimen was peripheral blood, taken in the third trimester of pregnancy. This receptor was obtained from a female donor with multiple sclerosis, enrolled in a pregnancy study. The CDR3 sequence: CSGQGLGEKLFF. In DNA form, the CDR3 reads TGCAGCGGACAGGGACTGGGCGAAAAACTGTTTTTT.